The sequence of this T cell receptor beta chain was determined in a study of cytomegalovirus exposure and HLA in healthy donors. The overall study: Around 87 million unique TCRs, all from HLA-typed donors, were included in an early release of the data. Study results and caveats: Reports indicate that TCR beta sequences accurately predicted the HLA-A and HLA-B alleles of most subjects. The likely explanation for a cluster of highly shared sequence variants was sequencing artifact.

Trimming took 6 bases from V and 5 from J; bases not matched to a gene: 9. The CDR3 has 14 residues. Germline loops: CDR1 MDHEN, CDR2 SYDVKM. In the PCR, 60 Vbeta and 13 Jbeta primers were used. Sequencing used immunoSEQ multiplex PCR; TCRdb keeps in-frame clones, though not all of them. The table records about 170,000 clones, 70% to 80% of them present only once. The sample holds one count of this clone. Its antigen is not identified. The sequence came from a woman in her twenties or thirties in good health and CMV-seropositive. The chain joins TRBV28 to TRBJ2-7, with 8 bases identical to TRBD2. The specimen was PBMCs. DNA of the CDR3: TGTGCCAGCAGCGGGAGGGCCATGTTCCACGAGCAGTACTTC. Translated, it gives CASSGRAMFHEQYF.